This T cell receptor (beta chain) emerged from a study of shared clonotypes between healthy human individuals. On the study more broadly: CD4 naive and CD4 memory each took three plates per donor, while CD8 naive took two and CD8 memory one.

In germline, CDR1 is KGHSH, CDR2 LQKENI. The CDR3 is made up of 19 amino acids. Deletions cut 4 bases from V and 0 bases from J, with 22 bases between. This clone has only one observation. Evenly divided among several immunoSEQ plates was the genomic DNA of each subset. Per the original data handling: Filtering differed since immunoSEQ provided only junctions, with no quality scores. Only in-frame clones appear in the TCRdb table, and some are missing; sequencing was by immunoSEQ multiplex PCR. V and J calls and clone size are those listed in that table; D and trimming were worked out from the DNA. This sample yields a few million clones, of which approximately 94% are seen a single time; less than 0.15% belongs to the top ten.

The gene calls are TRBV18 and TRBJ1-3; tentative D call: TRBD1 (5 bases). The sample was naive CD4+ T cells sorted from blood. Subset described: CD45RA+ positively selected. This TCR was recovered from a man between 18 and 35 years old in good health. CDR3 in amino acids: CASSRRDTGLRSSGNTIYF. In DNA, the CDR3 is TGTGCCAGCTCACGACGCGACACAGGACTTAGGTCCTCTGGAAACACCATATATTTT. Full variable domain (remainder filled in from reference TRBV18 and TRBJ1-3): NAGVMQNPRHLVRRRGQEARLRCSPMKGHSHVYWYRQLPEEGLKFMVYLQKENIIDESGMPKERFSAEFPKEGPSILRIQQVVRGDSAAYFCASSRRDTGLRSSGNTIYFGEGSWLTVV.